A selection of T cell receptor beta chains follows, all from one sample in a study of blood T cell repertoires in COVID-19. Assay used: immunoSEQ multiplex PCR; TCRdb lists only in-frame clones, some missing. The sample lists approximately 200,000 clones, about 85% occurring once. Sequenced material: peripheral blood. These receptors were collected from a man aged 40-55 years with acute or convalescent COVID-19. CDR3s include the opening cysteine and the closing phenylalanine or tryptophan. The order of the fields is CDR3 length, J gene, D gene, V gene, clone size, CDR3 DNA, CDR3 protein. A D gene is named only where the DNA matches it firmly. Some rows mark clone size as missing; the rest say once, few, many or name a class of expanded clone.

>16|TRBJ1-2|.|TRBV6-5|.
TGTGCCAGCAGTTACTCGAAATGGGGGGGGAACTATGGCTACACCTTC
CASSYSKWGGNYGYTF
>14|TRBJ1-1|.|TRBV19|once
TGTGCCAGTAGTAGGGACACCAAAAACACTGAAGCTTTCTTT
CASSRDTKNTEAFF
>13|TRBJ1-2|TRBD1|TRBV30|few
TGTGCCTGGAGTGACCTACAGGGGGGGGGCTACACCTTC
CAWSDLQGGGYTF
>13|TRBJ2-7|TRBD1|TRBV5-4|.
TGTGCCAGCAGCTTTTCCGGGACAGGGGAGCAGTACTTC
CASSFSGTGEQYF
>14|TRBJ1-1|.|TRBV3-1/TRBV3-2|few
TGTGCCAGCAGCCAAGTTCGGGGGGACACTGAAGCTTTCTTT
CASSQVRGDTEAFF
>17|TRBJ2-3|.|TRBV5-1|.
TGCGCCAGCAGCTCGGACCCGGGGGGCGGGAGCACAGATACGCAGTATTTT
CASSSDPGGGSTDTQYF
>14|TRBJ1-4|.|TRBV15|.
TGTGCCACCACTCCAGGGGCAGAGGATGAAAAACTGTTTTTT
CATTPGAEDEKLFF
>16|TRBJ2-2|TRBD2|TRBV5-1|.
TGCGCCAGCAGCCCAGCGGGGGGGCGAACCACCGGGGAGCTGTTTTTT
CASSPAGGRTTGELFF
>17|TRBJ2-2|.|TRBV19|.
TGTGCCAGTAGTACGGACAGTACATACGCGAACACCGGGGAGCTGTTTTTT
CASSTDSTYANTGELFF
>14|TRBJ1-2|.|TRBV28|.
TGTGCCAGCAGTTTTCCAGGGGAATTCGGTGGCTACACCTTC
CASSFPGEFGGYTF
>14|TRBJ1-2|.|TRBV10-3|.
TGTGCCATCAGTGAGGGCGGGGGGAACTATGGCTACACCTTC
CAISEGGGNYGYTF
>17|TRBJ2-2|.|TRBV21-1|once
TGTGCCAGCAGCAAAGTGTGTCGCAGGGGGTGGGACGGGGAGCTGTTTTTT
CASSKVCRRGWDGELFF
>15|TRBJ1-2|.|TRBV6-5|.
TGTGCCAGCAGCACCTCAGCTAGGGGGAACTATGGCTACACCTTC
CASSTSARGNYGYTF
>16|TRBJ1-4|.|TRBV19|once
TGTGCCAGTAGTCCGTTCGGCGGGGATCTTCGGGAAAAACTGTTTTTT
CASSPFGGDLREKLFF
>15|TRBJ2-2|.|TRBV18|.
TGTGCCAGCTCACCAACAGGGATGACTGGCGGGGAGCTGTTTTTT
CASSPTGMTGGELFF
>11|TRBJ1-2|TRBD1|TRBV29-1|.
TGCAGCGCTCCGACAGGGAATGGCTACACCTTC
CSAPTGNGYTF
>15|TRBJ1-2|.|TRBV27|.
TGTGCCAGCAGTTTTTCCGGGGTCCGCTTTTATGGCTACACCTTC
CASSFSGVRFYGYTF
>17|TRBJ2-1|TRBD2|TRBV7-3|.
TGTGCCAGCAGCAAAGGGACTAGCGGGTCGGGGCAAGGTGAGCAGTTCTTC
CASSKGTSGSGQGEQFF
>12|TRBJ1-2|.|TRBV2|few
TGTGCCAGCAGTGAATCAGATTATGGCTACACCTTC
CASSESDYGYTF
>15|TRBJ2-2|TRBD1|TRBV5-1|.
TGCGCCAGCAGCACGGGACAGGGGGCGGCCGGGGAGCTGTTTTTT
CASSTGQGAAGELFF
>16|TRBJ1-6|.|TRBV6-6|once
TGTGCCAGCAGTTACTCGGGGGGTGTTGGGAATTCACCCCTCCACTTT
CASSYSGGVGNSPLHF
>14|TRBJ1-1|.|TRBV5-1|.
TGCGCCAGCAGCTTGGAAAGGGGGAACACTGAAGCTTTCTTT
CASSLERGNTEAFF
>14|TRBJ2-3|.|TRBV9|.
TGTGCCAGCAGCGTAGTATCTGGCACAGATACGCAGTATTTT
CASSVVSGTDTQYF
>13|TRBJ2-5|.|TRBV5-1|.
TGCGCCAGCAGCTTACAGGGTAGGGAGACCCAGTACTTC
CASSLQGRETQYF
>16|TRBJ1-2|.|TRBV9|.
TGTGCCAGCAGACTTGAACCAAGTAGGGGTAACTATGGCTACACCTTC
CASRLEPSRGNYGYTF
>16|TRBJ1-5|.|TRBV5-5|.
TGTGCCAGCAGCTTGGGGGTGACAGCAATCAATCAGCCCCAGCATTTT
CASSLGVTAINQPQHF
>15|TRBJ1-5|.|TRBV30|.
TGTGCCTGGAGTGTACGGAGGGACCCTAGTCAGCCCCAGCATTTT
CAWSVRRDPSQPQHF
>14|TRBJ2-7|TRBD1|TRBV19|few
TGTGCCAGTGGACAGGGGTCCCCAGTTTACGAGCAGTACTTC
CASGQGSPVYEQYF
>14|TRBJ1-2|TRBD1|TRBV4-3|.
TGCGCCAGCAGCCAACTGGACAGGGGGACTGGCTACACCTTC
CASSQLDRGTGYTF
>16|TRBJ1-5|TRBD1|TRBV7-6|once
TGTGCCAGCAGCTCCGACAGGGGATATAGCAATCAGCCCCAGCATTTT
CASSSDRGYSNQPQHF
>14|TRBJ1-6|TRBD1|TRBV7-3|.
TGTGCCAGCAGCCTAGGGGGCGCCGGGTCACCCCTCCACTTT
CASSLGGAGSPLHF
>13|TRBJ1-1|.|TRBV12-3/TRBV12-4|.
TGTGCCAGCAGTTTCCGCCGGGACACTGAAGCTTTCTTT
CASSFRRDTEAFF
>12|TRBJ2-7|.|TRBV6-5|few
TGTGCCACAAGACAGAGCTCCTACGAGCAGTACTTC
CATRQSSYEQYF
>15|TRBJ2-5|TRBD2|TRBV9|.
TGTGCCAGCAGCCCCCGACTAGCGGCACAAGAGACCCAGTACTTC
CASSPRLAAQETQYF
>14|TRBJ2-5|TRBD1|TRBV5-1|.
TGCGCCAGCAGGCGAAACAGGGGCCAAGAGACCCAGTACTTC
CASRRNRGQETQYF
>11|TRBJ2-1|.|TRBV3-1/TRBV3-2|.
TGTGCCAGCAGTACCCGGGATGAGCAGTTCTTC
CASSTRDEQFF
>16|TRBJ2-1|TRBD2|TRBV9|.
TGTGCCAGCAGCGTAGGAGATTCGAGCGGGGGTAATGAGCAGTTCTTC
CASSVGDSSGGNEQFF
>13|TRBJ1-1|.|TRBV10-2|once
TGCGCCAGCAGTCGACAGCCGAACACTGAAGCTTTCTTT
CASSRQPNTEAFF
>12|TRBJ2-7|.|TRBV11-2|.
TGTGCCAGCAGCTTAGTAGCAGCCGAGCAGTACTTC
CASSLVAAEQYF
>12|TRBJ1-2|.|TRBV12-3/TRBV12-4|.
TGTGCCAGCAGTTTTACAGGCGATGGCTACACCTTC
CASSFTGDGYTF
>16|TRBJ1-1|TRBD1|TRBV2|.
TGTGCCAGCAGCCTAGGACAGGGGGCATCGGACACTGAAGCTTTCTTT
CASSLGQGASDTEAFF
>15|TRBJ1-5|.|TRBV3-1/TRBV3-2|.
TGTGCCAGCAGCCTTAGGGCAGGGAAGGCTCAGCCCCAGCATTTT
CASSLRAGKAQPQHF
>15|TRBJ2-7|TRBD1|TRBV27|.
TGTGCCAGCAGGGCCCCGGGACAGGGGTTCTACGAGCAGTACTTC
CASRAPGQGFYEQYF
>16|TRBJ2-7|TRBD1|TRBV24-1|.
TGTGCCACCAGTGATCCAAGGACAGGCGAGTCGGGCGAGCAGTACTTC
CATSDPRTGESGEQYF
>15|TRBJ1-3|.|TRBV15|.
TGTGCCACCAGCATGGGGGGGGGTATCGGAAACACCATATATTTT
CATSMGGGIGNTIYF
>17|TRBJ1-5|.|TRBV28|few
TGTGCCAGCAGTCCCCCCGCGGCGGTTAGGAGCAATCAGCCCCAGCATTTT
CASSPPAAVRSNQPQHF
>15|TRBJ2-5|.|TRBV6-2/TRBV6-3|.
TGTGCCAGCAGTTCCTGGGGGCTGAGTAAAGAGACCCAGTACTTC
CASSSWGLSKETQYF
>14|TRBJ1-1|TRBD1|TRBV30|.
TGTGCCTGGAGCGAGGGACAGGGGTTAACTGAAGCTTTCTTT
CAWSEGQGLTEAFF
>15|TRBJ1-2|TRBD1|TRBV5-1|.
TGCGCCAGCAGCTTGGACGCCGGGACAGGGGAAGGCTACACCTTC
CASSLDAGTGEGYTF
>14|TRBJ2-5|.|TRBV6-5|.
TGTGCCAGCGGCGGGGAAAGCGGACGCGGGACCCAGTACTTC
CASGGESGRGTQYF
>12|TRBJ2-3|.|TRBV10-3|.
TGTGCCATCAAGGACACAGCAGATACGCAGTATTTT
CAIKDTADTQYF